What follows is one TCR beta chain and its context. V lost 5 bases to trimming and J lost 2 bases, with 16 bases between them. The CDR3 totals 16 residues. Germline V CDR1 and CDR2: SGHNT, YENEEA. The data derive from a study of blood T cell repertoires in COVID-19. On the study more broadly: COVID-19 samples, acute and convalescent, were from the United States, Italy and Spain. Sources were T cells, B-cell-depleted T cells, or PBMCs; the material itself was cDNA or gDNA.

Cohort allocation depended upon clinical history that participants reported. Data came from immunoSEQ multiplex PCR; TCRdb stores just in-frame clones and leaves some out. The table has approximately 180,000 clones, 75% to 85% seen once. V usage is TRBV11-3 and J usage is TRBJ2-1, with D perhaps matching TRBD1 (5 bases). The sequence was obtained from a man aged 45-60 years who had recovered from COVID-19. The sequenced sample was PBMCs or T cells enriched from blood (not recorded which). CDR3 protein: CASSPPRQPAYNEQFF. CDR3 nucleotide sequence: TGTGCCAGCAGCCCCCCCCGACAGCCTGCCTACAATGAGCAGTTCTTC. The full variable domain, completed using reference TRBV11-3 and TRBJ2-1, is EAGVVQSPRYKIIEKKQPVAFWCNPISGHNTLYWYLQNLGQGPELLIRYENEEAVDDSQLPKDRFSAERLKGVDSTLKIQPAELGDSAVYLCASSPPRQPAYNEQFFGPGTRLTVL.